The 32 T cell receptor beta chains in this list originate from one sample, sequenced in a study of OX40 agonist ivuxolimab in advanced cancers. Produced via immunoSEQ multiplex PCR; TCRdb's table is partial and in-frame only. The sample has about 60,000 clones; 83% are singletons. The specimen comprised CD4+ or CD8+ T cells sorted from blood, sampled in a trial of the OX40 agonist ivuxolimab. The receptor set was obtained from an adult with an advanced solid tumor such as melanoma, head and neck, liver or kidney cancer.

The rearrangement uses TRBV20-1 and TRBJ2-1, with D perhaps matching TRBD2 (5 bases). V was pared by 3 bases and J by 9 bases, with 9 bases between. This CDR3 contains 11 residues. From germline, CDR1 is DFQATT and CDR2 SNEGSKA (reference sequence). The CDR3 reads CSASRAAEQFF. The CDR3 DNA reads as TGCAGTGCTAGTCGAGCGGCTGAGCAGTTCTTC.

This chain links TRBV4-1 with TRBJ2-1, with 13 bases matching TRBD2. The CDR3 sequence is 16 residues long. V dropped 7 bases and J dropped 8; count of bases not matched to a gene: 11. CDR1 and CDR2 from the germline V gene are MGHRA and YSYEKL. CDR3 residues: CASTSPGLAGPYEQFF. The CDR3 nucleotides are TGCGCCAGCACCTCCCCGGGACTAGCGGGACCCTATGAGCAGTTCTTC.

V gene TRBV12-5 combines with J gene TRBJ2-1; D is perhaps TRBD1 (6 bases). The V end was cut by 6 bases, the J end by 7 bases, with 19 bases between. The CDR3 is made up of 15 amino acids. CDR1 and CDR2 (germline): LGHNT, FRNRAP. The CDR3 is CASGPRGGGMNEQFF. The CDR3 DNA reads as TGTGCTAGTGGCCCCCGTGGGGGCGGTATGAATGAGCAGTTCTTC.

The CDR3 loop is CASSYFGTGYTDTQYF. CDR3 nucleotides: TGCGCCAGCAGCTATTTCGGGACAGGGTACACAGATACGCAGTATTTT. The chain links TRBV5-1 to TRBJ2-3, with 9 bases lining up with TRBD1. In germline, CDR1 is SGHRS, CDR2 YFSETQ. There are 16 residues in the CDR3. V was clipped by 3 bases and J by 2 bases; unmatched bases: 7.

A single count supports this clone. CDR3 protein: CASSQTRGETEAFF. The CDR3 nucleotides are TGTGCCAGCTCCCAAACCAGGGGAGAGACTGAAGCTTTCTTT. The chain couples TRBV18 to TRBJ1-1, with D tentatively TRBD1 (6 bases). Germline V lookup: CDR1 KGHSH, CDR2 LQKENI. The V and J ends lost 6 bases and 5 bases respectively, with 16 bases between them. This CDR3 region has 14 residues.

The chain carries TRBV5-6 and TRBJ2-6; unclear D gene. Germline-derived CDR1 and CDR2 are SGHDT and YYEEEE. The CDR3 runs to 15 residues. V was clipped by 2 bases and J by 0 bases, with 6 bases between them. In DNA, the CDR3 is TGTGCCAGCAGCTTAGGCGTCTCTGGGGCCAACGTCCTGACTTTC. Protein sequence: CASSLGVSGANVLTF.

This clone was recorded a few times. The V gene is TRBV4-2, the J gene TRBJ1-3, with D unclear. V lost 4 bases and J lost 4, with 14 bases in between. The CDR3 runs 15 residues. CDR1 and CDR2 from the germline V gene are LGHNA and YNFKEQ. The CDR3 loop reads CASSPVRHEGNTIYF. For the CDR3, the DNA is TGTGCCAGCAGCCCAGTGAGGCACGAAGGAAACACCATATATTTT.

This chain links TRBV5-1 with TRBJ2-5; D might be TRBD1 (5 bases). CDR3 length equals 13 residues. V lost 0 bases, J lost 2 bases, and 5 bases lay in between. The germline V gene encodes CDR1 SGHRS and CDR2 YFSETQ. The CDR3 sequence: CASSLGQQETQYF. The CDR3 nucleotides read TGCGCCAGCAGCTTGGGACAGCAAGAGACCCAGTACTTC.

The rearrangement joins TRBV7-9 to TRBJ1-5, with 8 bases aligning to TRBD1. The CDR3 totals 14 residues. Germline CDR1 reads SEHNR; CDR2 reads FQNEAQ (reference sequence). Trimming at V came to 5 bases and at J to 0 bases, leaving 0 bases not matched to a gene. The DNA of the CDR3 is TGTGCCAGCAGCGGACAGGGTAGCAATCAGCCCCAGCATTTT. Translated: CASSGQGSNQPQHF.

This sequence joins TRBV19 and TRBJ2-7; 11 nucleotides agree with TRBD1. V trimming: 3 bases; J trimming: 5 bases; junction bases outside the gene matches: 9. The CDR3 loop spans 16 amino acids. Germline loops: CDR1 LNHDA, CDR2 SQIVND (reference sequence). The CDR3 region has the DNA TGTGCCAGTAGTATTTACAATAAGGACAGGGGGCACGAGCAGTACTTC. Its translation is CASSIYNKDRGHEQYF.

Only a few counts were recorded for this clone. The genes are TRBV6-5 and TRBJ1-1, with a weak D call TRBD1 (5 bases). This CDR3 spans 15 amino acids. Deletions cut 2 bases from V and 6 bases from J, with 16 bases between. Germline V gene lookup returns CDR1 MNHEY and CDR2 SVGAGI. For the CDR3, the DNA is TGTGCCAGCAGTTACACTCGCCGGGGGGTCCCTGAAGCTTTCTTT. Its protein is CASSYTRRGVPEAFF.

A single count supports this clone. CDR3 region: CASSESGRNTEAFF. The CDR3 DNA is TGTGCCAGCAGTGAGTCAGGGCGGAACACTGAAGCTTTCTTT. V and J are TRBV6-1 and TRBJ1-1, with a possible D match to TRBD1 (5 bases). The germline V and J ends were trimmed by 3 bases and 1 base, with 9 bases remaining between them. Germline lookup yields CDR1 MNHNS and CDR2 SASEGT. This CDR3 spans 14 amino acids.

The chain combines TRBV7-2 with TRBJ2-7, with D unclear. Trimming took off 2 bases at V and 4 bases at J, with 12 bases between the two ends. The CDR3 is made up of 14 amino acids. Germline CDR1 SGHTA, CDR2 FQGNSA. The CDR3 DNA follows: TGTGCCAGCAGCTTATCTATTGTTTTTTACGAGCAGTACTTC. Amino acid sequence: CASSLSIVFYEQYF. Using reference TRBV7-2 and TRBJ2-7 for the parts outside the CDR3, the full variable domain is GAGVSQSPSNKVTEKGKDVELRCDPISGHTALYWYRQSLGQGLEFLIYFQGNSAPDKSGLPSDRFSAERTGGSVSTLTIQRTQQEDSAVYLCASSLSIVFYEQYFGPGTRLTVT.

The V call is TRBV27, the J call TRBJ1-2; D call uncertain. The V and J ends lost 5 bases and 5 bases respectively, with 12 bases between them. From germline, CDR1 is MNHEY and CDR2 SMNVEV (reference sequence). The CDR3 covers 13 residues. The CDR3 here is CASSPPGSYGYTF. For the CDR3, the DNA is TGTGCCAGCAGTCCCCCGGGCAGTTATGGCTACACCTTC.

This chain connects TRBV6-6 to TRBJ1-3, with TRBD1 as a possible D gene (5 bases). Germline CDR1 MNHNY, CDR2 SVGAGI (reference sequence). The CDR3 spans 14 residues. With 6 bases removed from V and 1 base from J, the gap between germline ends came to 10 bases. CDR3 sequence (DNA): TGTGCCAGCAGACCAGGGAGATCTGGAAACACCATATATTTT. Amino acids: CASRPGRSGNTIYF.

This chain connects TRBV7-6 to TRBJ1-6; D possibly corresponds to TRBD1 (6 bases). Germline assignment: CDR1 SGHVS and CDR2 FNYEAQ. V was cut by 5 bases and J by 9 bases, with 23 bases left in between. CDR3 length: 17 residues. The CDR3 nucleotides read TGTGCCAGCAGCCCTAGTAGTAGCCCGCACAGGGTTTCACCCCTCCACTTT. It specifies CASSPSSSPHRVSPLHF.

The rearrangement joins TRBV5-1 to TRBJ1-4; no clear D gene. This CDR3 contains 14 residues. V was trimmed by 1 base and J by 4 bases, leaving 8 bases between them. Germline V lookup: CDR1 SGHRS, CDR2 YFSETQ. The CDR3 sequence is CASSLSGFNEKLFF. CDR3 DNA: TGCGCCAGCAGCTTGTCAGGCTTTAATGAAAAACTGTTTTTT.

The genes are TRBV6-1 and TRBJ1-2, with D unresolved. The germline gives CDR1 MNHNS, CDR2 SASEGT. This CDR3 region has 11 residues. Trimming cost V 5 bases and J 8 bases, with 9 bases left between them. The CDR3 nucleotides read TGTGCCAGCAGTAGATCGTACGGCTACACCTTC. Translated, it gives CASSRSYGYTF.

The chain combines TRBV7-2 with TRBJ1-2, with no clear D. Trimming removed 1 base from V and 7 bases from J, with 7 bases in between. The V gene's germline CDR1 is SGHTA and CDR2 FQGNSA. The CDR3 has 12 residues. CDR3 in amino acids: CASSLGAVGYTF. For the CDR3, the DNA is TGTGCCAGCAGCTTAGGTGCCGTTGGCTACACCTTC.

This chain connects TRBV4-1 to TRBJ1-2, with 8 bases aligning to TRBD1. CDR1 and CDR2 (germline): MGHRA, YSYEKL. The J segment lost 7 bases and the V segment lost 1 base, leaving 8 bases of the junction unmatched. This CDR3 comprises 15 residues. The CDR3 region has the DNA TGCGCCAGCAGCCAAGCCTCACAGGGGGGGATTGGCTACACCTTC. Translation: CASSQASQGGIGYTF.

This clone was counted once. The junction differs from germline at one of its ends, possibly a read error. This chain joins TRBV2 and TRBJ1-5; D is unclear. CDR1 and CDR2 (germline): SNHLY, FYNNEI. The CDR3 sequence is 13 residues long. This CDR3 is CASSGRSNQPQHF. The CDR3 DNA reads TGTGCCAGCAGTGGACGGAGTAATCAACCCCAGCATTTT.

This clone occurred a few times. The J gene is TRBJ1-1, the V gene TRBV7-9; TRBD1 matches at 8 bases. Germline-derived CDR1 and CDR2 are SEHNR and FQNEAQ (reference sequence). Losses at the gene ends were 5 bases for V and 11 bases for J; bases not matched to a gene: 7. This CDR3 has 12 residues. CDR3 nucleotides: TGTGCCAGCAGCGCCGGACAGGGTTTGGCTTTCTTT. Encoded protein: CASSAGQGLAFF.

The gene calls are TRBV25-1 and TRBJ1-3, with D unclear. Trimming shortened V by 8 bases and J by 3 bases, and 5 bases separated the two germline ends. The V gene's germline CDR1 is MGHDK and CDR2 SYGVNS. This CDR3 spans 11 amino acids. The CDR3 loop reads CASHYGNTIYF. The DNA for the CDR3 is TGTGCCAGCCACTATGGAAACACCATATATTTT.

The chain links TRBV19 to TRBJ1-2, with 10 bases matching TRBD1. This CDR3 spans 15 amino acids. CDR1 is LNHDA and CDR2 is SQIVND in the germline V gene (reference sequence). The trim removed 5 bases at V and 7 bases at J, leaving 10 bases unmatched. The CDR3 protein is CASSPMGQGITGYTF. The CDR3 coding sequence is TGTGCCAGTAGTCCTATGGGACAGGGGATCACTGGCTACACCTTC.

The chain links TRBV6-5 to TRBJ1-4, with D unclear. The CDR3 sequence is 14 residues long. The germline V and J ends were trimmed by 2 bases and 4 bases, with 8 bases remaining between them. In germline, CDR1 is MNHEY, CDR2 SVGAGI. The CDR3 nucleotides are TGTGCCAGCAGTTACAGTAGGATTAATGAAAAACTGTTTTTT. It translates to CASSYSRINEKLFF.

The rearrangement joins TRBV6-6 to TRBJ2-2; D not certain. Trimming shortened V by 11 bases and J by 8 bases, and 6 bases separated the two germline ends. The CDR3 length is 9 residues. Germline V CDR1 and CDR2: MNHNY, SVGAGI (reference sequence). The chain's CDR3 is CAVGGELFF. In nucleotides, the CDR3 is TGTGCCGTCGGGGGGGAGCTGTTTTTT.

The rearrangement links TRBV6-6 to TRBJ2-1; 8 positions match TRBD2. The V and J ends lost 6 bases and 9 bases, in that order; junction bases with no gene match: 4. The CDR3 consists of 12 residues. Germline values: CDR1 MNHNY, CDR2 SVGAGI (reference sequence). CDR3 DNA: TGTGCCAGCAGCCCGGGGGGGCGTGAGCAGTTCTTC. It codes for CASSPGGREQFF.

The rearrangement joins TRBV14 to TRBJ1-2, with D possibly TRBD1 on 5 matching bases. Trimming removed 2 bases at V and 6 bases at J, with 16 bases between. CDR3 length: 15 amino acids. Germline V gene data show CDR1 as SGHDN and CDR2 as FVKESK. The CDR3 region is CASSQSSGGFNGYTF. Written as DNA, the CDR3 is TGTGCCAGCAGCCAATCTAGCGGGGGTTTCAATGGCTACACCTTC.

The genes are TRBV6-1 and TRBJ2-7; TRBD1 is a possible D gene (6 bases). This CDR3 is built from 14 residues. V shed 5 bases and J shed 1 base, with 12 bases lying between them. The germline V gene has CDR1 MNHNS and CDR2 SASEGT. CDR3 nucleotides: TGTGCCAGCAGTTCTTTAACAGGGTCCTACGAGCAGTACTTC. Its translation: CASSSLTGSYEQYF.

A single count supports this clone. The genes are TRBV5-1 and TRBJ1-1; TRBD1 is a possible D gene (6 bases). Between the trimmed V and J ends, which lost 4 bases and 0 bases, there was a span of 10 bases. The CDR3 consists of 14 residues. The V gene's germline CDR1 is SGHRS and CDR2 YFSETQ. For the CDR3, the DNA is TGCGCCAGCAGCCGGGACACCATGAACACTGAAGCTTTCTTT. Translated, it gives CASSRDTMNTEAFF.

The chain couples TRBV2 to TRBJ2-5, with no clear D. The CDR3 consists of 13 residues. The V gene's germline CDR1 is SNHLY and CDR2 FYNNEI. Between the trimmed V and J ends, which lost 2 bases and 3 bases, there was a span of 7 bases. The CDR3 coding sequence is TGTGCCAGCAGTGAATTAACGGAAGAGACCCAGTACTTC. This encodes CASSELTEETQYF.

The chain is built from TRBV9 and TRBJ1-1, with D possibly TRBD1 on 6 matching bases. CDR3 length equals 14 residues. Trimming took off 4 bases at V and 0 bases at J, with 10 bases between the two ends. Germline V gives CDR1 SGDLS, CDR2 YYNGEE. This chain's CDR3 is CASSPRDMNTEAFF. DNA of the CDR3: TGTGCCAGCAGCCCCCGGGACATGAACACTGAAGCTTTCTTT. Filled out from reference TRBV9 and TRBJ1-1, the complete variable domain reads DSGVTQTPKHLITATGQRVTLRCSPRSGDLSVYWYQQSLDQGLQFLIQYYNGEERAKGNILERFSAQQFPDLHSELNLSSLELGDSALYFCASSPRDMNTEAFFGQGTRLTVV.